This T cell receptor (beta chain) was recorded in a study of post-analysis software for immune sequencing data. Study information: Both relapsing-remitting and secondary progressive multiple sclerosis featured among the disease courses, as did progressive-relapsing multiple sclerosis. Study results and limitations: Diversity measured as normalized Chao1 was significantly lower in multiple sclerosis patients than in controls. Among five TRBV segments more frequent in patients than controls were TRBV5-6, TRBV5-1 and TRBV20-1.

Each TCR beta cDNA library carried unique molecular identifiers. TCRdb analysed the PCR reads with MiXCR anew, one entry per CDR3 protein. There are some 890,000 distinct CDR3 sequences in the sample; around 50% occur only once, and roughly 4.4% lies in the top ten. With respect to this clonotype: The antigen remains unidentified.

The CDR3 sequence is 15 residues long. CDR1 is DFQATT and CDR2 is SNEGSKA in the germline V gene (reference sequence). Trimming left V 3 bases short and J 0 bases short, with 13 bases between. The V and J genes are TRBV20-1 and TRBJ2-3, with D hard to call. The receptor was derived from a girl between 5 and 17 years old with multiple sclerosis. Sample: blood. CDR3 nucleotides: TGCAGTGCTAGTATTCCCGCGCCAAGCACAGATACGCAGTATTTT. Its translation: CSASIPAPSTDTQYF.